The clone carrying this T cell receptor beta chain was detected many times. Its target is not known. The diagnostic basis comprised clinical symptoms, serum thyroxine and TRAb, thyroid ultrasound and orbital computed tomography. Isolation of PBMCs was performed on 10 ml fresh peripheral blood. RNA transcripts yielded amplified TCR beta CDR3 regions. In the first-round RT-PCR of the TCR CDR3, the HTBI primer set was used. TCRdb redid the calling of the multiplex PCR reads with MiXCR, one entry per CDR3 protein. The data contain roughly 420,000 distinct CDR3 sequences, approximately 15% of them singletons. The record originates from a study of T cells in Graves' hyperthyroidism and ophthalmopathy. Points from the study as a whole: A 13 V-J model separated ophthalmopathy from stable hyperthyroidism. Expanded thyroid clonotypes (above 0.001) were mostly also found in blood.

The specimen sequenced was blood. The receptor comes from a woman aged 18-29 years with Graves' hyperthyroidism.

The CDR3 is CAISKSDISYEQYF. Here the CDR3 DNA reads TGTGCCATCAGCAAATCGGACATCTCCTACGAGCAGTACTTC. The rearrangement joins TRBV10-3 to TRBJ2-7; maybe TRBD1 (5 bases). Germline-derived CDR1 and CDR2 are ENHRY and SYGVKD. Trimming left V 6 bases short and J 0 bases short, with 12 bases between. The CDR3 spans 14 residues.